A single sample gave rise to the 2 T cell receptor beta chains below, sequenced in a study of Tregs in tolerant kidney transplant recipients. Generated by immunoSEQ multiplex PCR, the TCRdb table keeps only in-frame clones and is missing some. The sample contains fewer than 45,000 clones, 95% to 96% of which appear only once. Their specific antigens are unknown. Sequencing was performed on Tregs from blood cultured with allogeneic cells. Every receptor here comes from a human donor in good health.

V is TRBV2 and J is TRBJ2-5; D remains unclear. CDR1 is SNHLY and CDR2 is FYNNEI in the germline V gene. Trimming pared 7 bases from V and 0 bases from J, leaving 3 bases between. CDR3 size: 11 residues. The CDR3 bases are TGTGCCAGCATGTACCAAGAGACCCAGTACTTC. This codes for CASMYQETQYF.

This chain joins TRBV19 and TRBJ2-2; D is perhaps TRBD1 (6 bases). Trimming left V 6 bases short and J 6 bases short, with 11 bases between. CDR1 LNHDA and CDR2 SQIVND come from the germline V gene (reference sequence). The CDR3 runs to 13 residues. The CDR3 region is CASSYRVPGELFF. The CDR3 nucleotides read TGTGCCAGTAGCTACAGGGTCCCCGGGGAGCTGTTTTTT.